The clone carrying this TCR beta chain was detected only a few times. What it recognizes is unknown. The CDR3 is 15 residues long. Germline V lookup: CDR1 DFQATT, CDR2 SNEGSKA (reference sequence). Losses at the gene ends were 5 bases for V and 4 bases for J; bases not matched to a gene: 12. This specimen belongs to a study of T cell repertoires in cytomegalovirus infection. Overall study context: Indicated by public TCR beta signatures were CMV infection and matching HLA type. Study observations and caveats: There were carriers of CMV plus the relevant HLA, and cumulative public TCR beta family frequency identified them. The ex vivo response was dominated by HLA-C-restricted CMV-specific TCR beta clonotypes.

TCRdb reprocessed the reads via MiXCR and lists one record per CDR3 protein. The sample records roughly 280,000 distinct CDR3 sequences, over 8% being singletons. Sequenced sample: PBMCs. The chain employs TRBV20-1 and TRBJ1-2, with 8 bases that match TRBD1. The receptor's source is a human donor in good health (CMV status not recorded). Some clones in this sample may be carry-over from other donors' samples. CDR3: CSAQDRVSAFYGYTF. The CDR3 DNA follows: TGCAGTGCTCAGGACAGGGTATCGGCATTCTATGGCTACACCTTC.